This T cell receptor beta chain was sequenced during a study of blood T cell repertoires in COVID-19 (dated by TCRdb to about 2020). With regard to the full study: The collaborator samples originated in the United States, Italy and Spain and spanned the acute and convalescent phases of COVID-19. The prospective study material was composed of cDNA or gDNA derived from T cells, B-cell-depleted T cells, or PBMCs. Deeply sampled blood TCRbeta repertoires from subjects exposed to, actively infected with, or recovered from COVID-19 were included in the dataset. The repertoires were made available in a free public database intended to serve as a resource for research on the immune response to SARS-CoV-2. Samples came from the ongoing ImmuneRACE study (first 160 participants) plus 1,254 subjects from 6 global collaborators. The sample metadata nearly always contained a de-identified subject ID, COVID-19 status, age in years and sex. HLA class I and class II types, where available, came from metadata supplied by the sample provider rather than from assay-based typing. The paper's findings and limits, for the study overall: Clinical and demographic metadata were provided uncurated, with the amount varying by source and participant.

In the prospective study, participants were roughly 18 to 95 years old, resided in 20 to 30 geographic areas of the United States, and were enrolled through a virtual design. In the prospective study, participants were assigned to cohorts based on the clinical history participants reported in a screening survey and a study questionnaire. For ImmuneRACE Cohort 3, a participant was defined as recovered based on two consecutive negative NP/OP PCR tests, clearance by a healthcare professional, or resolution of symptoms. In the prospective study, mobile phlebotomists collected whole blood, serum and a nasopharyngeal or oropharyngeal swab from each participant. Participants in the prospective study had the option to provide additional blood draws and questionnaires over an approximately 2-month period. Before DNA extraction, prospective study blood samples were shipped either frozen or at room temperature.

The table lists this clone with a few counts. The antigen it binds to is not known. It has no much larger one-base neighbor in the sample; base qualities were not kept. TCRbeta CDR3 regions were amplified from genomic DNA using the immunoSEQ Assay, a bias-controlled multiplex PCR. Turning to the authors' computational methods: Nucleated cell counts per sample were estimated from amplification of reference gene primers within the assay. Sequence reads were collapsed and filtered to measure the absolute abundance of every unique TCRbeta CDR3 rearrangement. For each sample, productive Simpson clonality was calculated by taking the square root of Simpson's diversity index across productive rearrangements. TCRdb carries this immuneACCESS record with in-frame sequences only. Its versions omit some clonotypes, under half of them owing to an unresolved V gene in the studies checked, with the rest unexplained. V and J calls and clone size are given by that table; D and trimming were obtained from the DNA. The sample contains some 430,000 clones, 90% of them found a single time. Of the sample, 0.6% falls within the top ten clones.

The junction shows trimming of 5 bases on V and 2 bases on J, and the gene matches do not reach 6 bases of it. CDR1 and CDR2, looked up from the germline V gene, are SGHRS and YFSETQ. Inclusive of the bounding cysteine and phenylalanine, the CDR3 is 15 residues long. Only the CDR3 DNA stays, 45 bases, in frame from base 1. The sequenced sample was PBMCs or T cells enriched from blood (not recorded which). The receptor chain draws on TRBV5-1 and TRBJ2-2; TRBD1 aligns with 7 central bases. The TCR sequence derives from a man aged 18 to 30 who had recovered from COVID-19. This receptor carries the CDR3 CASSSKGANTGELFF. The DNA is TGCGCCAGCAGTAGTAAGGGGGCCAACACCGGGGAGCTGTTTTTT.